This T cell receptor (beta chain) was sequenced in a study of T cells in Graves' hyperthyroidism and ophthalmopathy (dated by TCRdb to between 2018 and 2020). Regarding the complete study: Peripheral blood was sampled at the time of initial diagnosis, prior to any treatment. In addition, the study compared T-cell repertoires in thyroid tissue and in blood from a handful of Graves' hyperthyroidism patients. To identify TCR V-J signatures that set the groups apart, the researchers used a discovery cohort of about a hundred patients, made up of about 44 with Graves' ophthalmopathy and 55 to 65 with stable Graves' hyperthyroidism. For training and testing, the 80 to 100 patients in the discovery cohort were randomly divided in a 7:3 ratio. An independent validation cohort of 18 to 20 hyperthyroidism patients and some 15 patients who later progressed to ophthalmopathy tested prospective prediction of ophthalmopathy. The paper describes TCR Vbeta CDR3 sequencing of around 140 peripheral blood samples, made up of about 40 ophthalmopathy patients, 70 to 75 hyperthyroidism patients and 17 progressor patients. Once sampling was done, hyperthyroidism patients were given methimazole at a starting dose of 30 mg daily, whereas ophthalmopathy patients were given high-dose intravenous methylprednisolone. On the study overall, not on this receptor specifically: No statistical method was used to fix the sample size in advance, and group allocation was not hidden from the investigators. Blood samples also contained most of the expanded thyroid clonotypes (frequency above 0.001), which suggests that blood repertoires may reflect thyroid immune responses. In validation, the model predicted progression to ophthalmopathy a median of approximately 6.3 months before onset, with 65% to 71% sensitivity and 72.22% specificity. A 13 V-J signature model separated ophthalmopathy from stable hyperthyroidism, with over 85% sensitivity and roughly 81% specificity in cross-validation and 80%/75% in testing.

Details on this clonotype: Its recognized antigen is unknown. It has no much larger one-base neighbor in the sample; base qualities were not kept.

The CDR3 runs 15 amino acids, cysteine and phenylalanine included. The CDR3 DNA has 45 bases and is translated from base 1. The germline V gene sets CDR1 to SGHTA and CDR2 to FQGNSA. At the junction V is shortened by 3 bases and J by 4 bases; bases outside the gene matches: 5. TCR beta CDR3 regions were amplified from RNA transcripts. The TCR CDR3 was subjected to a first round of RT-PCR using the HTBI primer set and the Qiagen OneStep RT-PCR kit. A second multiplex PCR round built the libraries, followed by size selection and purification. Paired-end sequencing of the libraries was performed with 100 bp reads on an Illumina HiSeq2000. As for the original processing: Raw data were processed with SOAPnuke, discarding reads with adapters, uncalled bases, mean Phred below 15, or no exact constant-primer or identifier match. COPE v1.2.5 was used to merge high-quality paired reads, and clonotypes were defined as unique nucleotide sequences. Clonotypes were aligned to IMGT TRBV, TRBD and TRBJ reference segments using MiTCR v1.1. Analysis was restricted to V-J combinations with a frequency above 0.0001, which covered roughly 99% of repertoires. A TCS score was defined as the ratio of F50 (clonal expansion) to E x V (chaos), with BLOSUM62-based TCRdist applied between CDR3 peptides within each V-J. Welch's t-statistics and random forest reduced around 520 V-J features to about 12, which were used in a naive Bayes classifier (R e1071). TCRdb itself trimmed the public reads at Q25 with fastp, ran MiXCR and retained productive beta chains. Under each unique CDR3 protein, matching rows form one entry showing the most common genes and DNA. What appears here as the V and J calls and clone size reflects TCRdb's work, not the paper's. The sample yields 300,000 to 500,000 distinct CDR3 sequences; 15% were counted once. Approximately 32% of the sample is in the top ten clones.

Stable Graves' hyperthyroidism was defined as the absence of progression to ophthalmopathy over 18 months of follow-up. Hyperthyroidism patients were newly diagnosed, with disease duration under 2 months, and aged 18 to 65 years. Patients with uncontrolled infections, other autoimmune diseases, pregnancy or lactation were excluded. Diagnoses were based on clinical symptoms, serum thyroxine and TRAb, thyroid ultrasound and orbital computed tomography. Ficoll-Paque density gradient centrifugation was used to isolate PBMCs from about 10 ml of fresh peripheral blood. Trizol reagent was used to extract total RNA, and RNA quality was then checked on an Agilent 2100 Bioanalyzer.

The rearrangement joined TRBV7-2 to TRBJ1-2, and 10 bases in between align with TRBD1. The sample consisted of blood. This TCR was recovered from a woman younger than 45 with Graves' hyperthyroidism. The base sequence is TGTGCCAGCAGCTTCGGGGGGGACAGGGGCTATGGCTACACCTTC. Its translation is CASSFGGDRGYGYTF.